The source of this T cell receptor (beta chain) is a study of blood T cell repertoires in COVID-19. Study overall: There were acute and convalescent COVID-19 samples, and they came from the United States, Italy and Spain. Sources were T cells, B-cell-depleted T cells, or PBMCs; the material itself was cDNA or gDNA.

As originally analysed: Reference gene primer amplification in the assay estimated nucleated cell counts. Method: immunoSEQ multiplex PCR; TCRdb's copy keeps in-frame clones and lacks some. That table furnishes V, J and clone size, whereas the DNA furnished D and trimming. Of around 130,000 clones listed, 60% to 85% are singletons. Source material: peripheral blood. This clonotype originated in a man aged 50 or older with acute or convalescent COVID-19.

Here the CDR3 DNA reads TGTGCCAGCAGTCCCCACAGGGACAGTGAAAAACTGTTTTTT. Residues: CASSPHRDSEKLFF. This chain joins TRBV6-2 or TRBV6-3 and TRBJ1-4, with 7 bases identical to TRBD1. The CDR3 has 14 amino acids. CDR1 is MNHEY, CDR2 SVGEGT, per germline. The junction had 7 bases not matched to a gene; V was cut back by 5 bases and J by 7 bases.